This paragraph reports one T cell receptor (beta chain). This record belongs to a study of control samples from healthy donors and cancer patients. Sequencing was performed with immunoSEQ multiplex PCR; in TCRdb, only in-frame clones are kept and a portion is missing. The table shows roughly 88,000 clones, with approximately 91% occurring only once. This CDR3 region has 16 residues. Trimming took off 4 bases at V and 4 bases at J, with 19 bases between the two ends. The germline CDR1 and CDR2 sequences are KGHSH and LQKENI. The chain uses TRBV18 and TRBJ1-2; D not resolved. The sequenced sample consisted of blood. This receptor was obtained from a woman in her thirties in good health. CDR3 residues: CASSRALALSLYGYTF. In DNA form, the CDR3 reads TGTGCCAGCTCACGTGCACTGGCACTTAGCCTCTATGGCTACACCTTC.